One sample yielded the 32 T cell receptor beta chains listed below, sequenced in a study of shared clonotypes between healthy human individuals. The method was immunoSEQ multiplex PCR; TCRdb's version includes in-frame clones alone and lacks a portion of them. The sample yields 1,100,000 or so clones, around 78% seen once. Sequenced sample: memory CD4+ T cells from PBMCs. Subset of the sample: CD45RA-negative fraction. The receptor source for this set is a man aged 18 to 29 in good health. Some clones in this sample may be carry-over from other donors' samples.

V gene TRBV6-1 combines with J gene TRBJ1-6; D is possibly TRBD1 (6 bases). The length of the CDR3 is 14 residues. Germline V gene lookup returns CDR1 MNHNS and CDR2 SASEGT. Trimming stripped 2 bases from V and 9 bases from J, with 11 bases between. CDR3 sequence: CASSESEGGSPLHF. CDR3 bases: TGTGCCAGCAGTGAATCGGAGGGGGGTTCACCCCTCCACTTT.

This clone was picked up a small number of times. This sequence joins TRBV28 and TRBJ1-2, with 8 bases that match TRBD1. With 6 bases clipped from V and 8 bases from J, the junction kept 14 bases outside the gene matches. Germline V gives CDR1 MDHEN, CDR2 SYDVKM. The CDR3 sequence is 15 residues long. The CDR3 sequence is CASSPADREGYGYTF. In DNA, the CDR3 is TGTGCCAGCAGCCCCGCGGACAGGGAAGGATACGGCTACACCTTC.

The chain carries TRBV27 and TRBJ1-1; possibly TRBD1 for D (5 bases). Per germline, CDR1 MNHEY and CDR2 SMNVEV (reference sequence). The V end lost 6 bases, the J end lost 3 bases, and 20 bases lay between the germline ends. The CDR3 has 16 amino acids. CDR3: CASRLWGVSRDTEAFF. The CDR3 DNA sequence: TGTGCCAGCAGACTGTGGGGGGTGAGTAGGGACACTGAAGCTTTCTTT.

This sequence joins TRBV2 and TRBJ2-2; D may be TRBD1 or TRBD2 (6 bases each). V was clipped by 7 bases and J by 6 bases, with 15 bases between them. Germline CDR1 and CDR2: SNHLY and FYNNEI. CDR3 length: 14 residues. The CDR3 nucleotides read TGTGCCAGCACCTCGGGGGCTCCCGCCGGGGAGCTGTTTTTT. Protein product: CASTSGAPAGELFF. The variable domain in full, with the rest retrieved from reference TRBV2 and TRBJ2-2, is EPEVTQTPSHQVTQMGQEVILRCVPISNHLYFYWYRQILGQKVEFLVSFYNNEISEKSEIFDDQFSVERPDGSNFTLKIRSTKLEDSAMYFCASTSGAPAGELFFGEGSRLTVL.

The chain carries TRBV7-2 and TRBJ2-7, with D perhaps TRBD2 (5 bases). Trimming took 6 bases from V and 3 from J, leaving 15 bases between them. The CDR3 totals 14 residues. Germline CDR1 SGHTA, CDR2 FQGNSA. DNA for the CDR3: TGTGCCAGCAGGCGCGGACTTGGTAACTACGAGCAGTACTTC. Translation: CASRRGLGNYEQYF.

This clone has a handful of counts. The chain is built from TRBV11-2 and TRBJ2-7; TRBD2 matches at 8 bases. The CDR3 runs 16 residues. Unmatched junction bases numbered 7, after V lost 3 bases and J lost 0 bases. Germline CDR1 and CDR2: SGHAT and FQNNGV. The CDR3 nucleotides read TGTGCCAGCAGCTTCTTTTCTAGCGGGCCCTCCTACGAGCAGTACTTC. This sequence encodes CASSFFSSGPSYEQYF.

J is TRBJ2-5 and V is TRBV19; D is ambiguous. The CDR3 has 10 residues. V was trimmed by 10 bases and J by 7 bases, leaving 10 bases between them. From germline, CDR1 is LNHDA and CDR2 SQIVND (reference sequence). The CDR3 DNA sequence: TGTGCCAACTTCAAGGCGACCCAGTACTTC. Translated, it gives CANFKATQYF.

The CDR3 nucleotides are TGCGCCAGCAGCCCCGGACGGGCCGCATTCTCCTACGAGCAGTACTTC. Its protein product is CASSPGRAAFSYEQYF. V is TRBV5-1 and J is TRBJ2-7; D gene uncertain. The CDR3 extends over 16 amino acids. Germline V gene lookup returns CDR1 SGHRS and CDR2 YFSETQ. V was pared by 4 bases and J by 0 bases, with 17 bases between.

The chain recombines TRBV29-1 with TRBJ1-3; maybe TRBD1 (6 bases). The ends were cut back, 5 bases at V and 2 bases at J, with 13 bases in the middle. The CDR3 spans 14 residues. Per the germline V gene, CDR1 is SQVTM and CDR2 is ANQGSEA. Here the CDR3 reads CSVITGRTGNTIYF. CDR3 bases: TGCAGCGTTATCACAGGGCGTACTGGAAACACCATATATTTT.

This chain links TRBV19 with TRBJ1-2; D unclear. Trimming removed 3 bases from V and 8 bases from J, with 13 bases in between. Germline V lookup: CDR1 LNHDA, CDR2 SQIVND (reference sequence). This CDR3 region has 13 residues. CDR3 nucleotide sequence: TGTGCCAGTAGTATGGGCCATTCGGGAGGCTACACCTTC. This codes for CASSMGHSGGYTF.

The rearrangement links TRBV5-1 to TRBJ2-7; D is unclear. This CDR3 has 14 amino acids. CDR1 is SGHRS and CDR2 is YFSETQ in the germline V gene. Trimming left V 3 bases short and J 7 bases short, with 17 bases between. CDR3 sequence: CASSSVGAEREQYF. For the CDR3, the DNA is TGCGCCAGCAGCTCGGTGGGTGCCGAGAGGGAGCAGTACTTC.

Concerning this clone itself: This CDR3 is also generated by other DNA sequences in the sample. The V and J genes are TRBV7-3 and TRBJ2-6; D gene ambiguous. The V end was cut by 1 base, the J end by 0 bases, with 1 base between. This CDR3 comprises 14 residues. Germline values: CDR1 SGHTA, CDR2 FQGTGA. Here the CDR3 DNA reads TGTGCCAGCAGCTTAAGCTCTGGGGCCAACGTCCTGACTTTC. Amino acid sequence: CASSLSSGANVLTF.

This CDR3 reads CASSPDSPGNTIYF. CDR3 DNA sequence: TGTGCCAGCAGTCCGGACAGCCCTGGAAACACCATATATTTT. The rearrangement uses TRBV28 and TRBJ1-3, with D possibly TRBD1 on 6 matching bases. Trimming took 5 bases from V and 2 from J, leaving 10 bases between them. This CDR3 contains 14 residues. Germline V CDR1 and CDR2: MDHEN, SYDVKM.

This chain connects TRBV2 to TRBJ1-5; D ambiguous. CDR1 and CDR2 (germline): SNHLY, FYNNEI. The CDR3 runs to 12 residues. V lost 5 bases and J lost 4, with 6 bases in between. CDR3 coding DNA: TGTGCCAGCAGTCCCGAAAATCAGCCCCAGCATTTT. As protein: CASSPENQPQHF.

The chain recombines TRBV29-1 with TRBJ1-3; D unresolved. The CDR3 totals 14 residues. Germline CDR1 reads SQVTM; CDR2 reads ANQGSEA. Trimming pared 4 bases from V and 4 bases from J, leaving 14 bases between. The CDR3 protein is CSVGGGGVGNTIYF. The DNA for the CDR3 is TGCAGCGTTGGGGGTGGCGGGGTCGGAAACACCATATATTTT.

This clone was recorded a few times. The CDR3 region is CASITSGRADTQYF. CDR3 in DNA: TGTGCCAGCATAACTAGCGGGAGGGCAGATACGCAGTATTTT. This chain uses TRBV2 with TRBJ2-3, with 13 nucleotides matching TRBD2. J was trimmed by 4 bases and V by 7 bases; bases with no gene match: 2. Germline V CDR1 and CDR2: SNHLY, FYNNEI. The CDR3 length is 14 residues.

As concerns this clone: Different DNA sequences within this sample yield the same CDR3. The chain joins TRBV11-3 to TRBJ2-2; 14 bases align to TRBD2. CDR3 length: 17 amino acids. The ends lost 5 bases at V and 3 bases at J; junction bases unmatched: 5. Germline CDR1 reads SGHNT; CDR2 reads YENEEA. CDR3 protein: CASSPGGLAGDTGELFF. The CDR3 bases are TGTGCCAGCAGCCCGGGGGGACTAGCGGGAGACACCGGGGAGCTGTTTTTT. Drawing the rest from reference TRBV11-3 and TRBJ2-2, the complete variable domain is EAGVVQSPRYKIIEKKQPVAFWCNPISGHNTLYWYLQNLGQGPELLIRYENEEAVDDSQLPKDRFSAERLKGVDSTLKIQPAELGDSAVYLCASSPGGLAGDTGELFFGEGSRLTVL.

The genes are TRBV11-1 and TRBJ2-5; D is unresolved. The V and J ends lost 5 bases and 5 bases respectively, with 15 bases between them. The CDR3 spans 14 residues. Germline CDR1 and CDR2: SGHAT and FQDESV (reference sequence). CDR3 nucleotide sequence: TGTGCCAGCAGCAAGATGAGGAGTGTGGAGACCCAGTACTTC. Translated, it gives CASSKMRSVETQYF.

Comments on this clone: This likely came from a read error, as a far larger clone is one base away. CDR3 coding DNA: TGTGCCAGCAGTAAGGGGGGGACTACTGACTATGGCTACACCTTC. Its translation is CASSKGGTTDYGYTF. This chain joins TRBV2 and TRBJ1-2, with D perhaps TRBD1 (6 bases). V was cut by 5 bases and J by 3 bases, with 16 bases left in between. Germline V gene sequence: CDR1 SNHLY, CDR2 FYNNEI. CDR3 size: 15 residues.

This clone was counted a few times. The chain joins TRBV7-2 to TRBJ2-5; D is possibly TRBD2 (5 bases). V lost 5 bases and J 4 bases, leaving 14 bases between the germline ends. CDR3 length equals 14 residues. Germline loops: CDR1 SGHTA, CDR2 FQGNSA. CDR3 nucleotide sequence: TGTGCCAGCAGCGCAGTGAGGACTTTAGAGACCCAGTACTTC. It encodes CASSAVRTLETQYF.

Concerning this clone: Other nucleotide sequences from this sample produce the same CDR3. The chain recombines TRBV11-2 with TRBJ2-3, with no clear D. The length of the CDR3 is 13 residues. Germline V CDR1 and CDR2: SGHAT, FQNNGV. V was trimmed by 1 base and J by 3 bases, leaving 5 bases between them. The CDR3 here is CASSLGETDTQYF. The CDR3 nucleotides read TGTGCCAGCAGCTTAGGCGAGACAGATACGCAGTATTTT.

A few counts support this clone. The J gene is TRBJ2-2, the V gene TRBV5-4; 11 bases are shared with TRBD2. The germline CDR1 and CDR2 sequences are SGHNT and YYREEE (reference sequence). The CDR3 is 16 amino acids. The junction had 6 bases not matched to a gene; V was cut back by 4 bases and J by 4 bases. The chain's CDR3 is CASSGIAGGTTGELFF. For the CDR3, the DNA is TGTGCCAGCAGCGGGATAGCGGGAGGGACCACCGGGGAGCTGTTTTTT.

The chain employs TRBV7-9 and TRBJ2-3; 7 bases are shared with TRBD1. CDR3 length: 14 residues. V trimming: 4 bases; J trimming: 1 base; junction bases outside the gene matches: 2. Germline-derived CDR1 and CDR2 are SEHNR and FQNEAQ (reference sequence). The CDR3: CASSSGQGTDTQYF. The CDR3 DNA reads TGTGCCAGCAGCTCAGGACAGGGCACAGATACGCAGTATTTT.

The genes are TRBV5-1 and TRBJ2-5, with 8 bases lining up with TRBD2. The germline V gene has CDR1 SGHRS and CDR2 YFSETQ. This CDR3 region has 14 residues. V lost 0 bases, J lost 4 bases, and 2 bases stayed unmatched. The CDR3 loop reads CASSLVAGLETQYF. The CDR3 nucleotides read TGCGCCAGCAGCTTGGTAGCGGGGTTAGAGACCCAGTACTTC. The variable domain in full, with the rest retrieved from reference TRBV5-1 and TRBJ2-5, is KAGVTQTPRYLIKTRGQQVTLSCSPISGHRSVSWYQQTPGQGLQFLFEYFSETQRNKGNFPGRFSGRQFSNSRSEMNVSTLELGDSALYLCASSLVAGLETQYFGPGTRLLVL.

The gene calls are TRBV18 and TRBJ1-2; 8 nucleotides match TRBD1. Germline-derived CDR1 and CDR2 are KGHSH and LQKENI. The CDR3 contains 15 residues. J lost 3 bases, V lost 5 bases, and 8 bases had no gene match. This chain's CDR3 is CASSSGTGRDYGYTF. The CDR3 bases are TGTGCCAGCTCATCCGGGACAGGAAGAGACTATGGCTACACCTTC.

CDR3 in DNA: TGTGCCAGCAGCTTAGTAGGGAGAGAAGCTTTCTTT. This codes for CASSLVGREAFF. The rearrangement uses TRBV7-8 and TRBJ1-1; D not certain. Trimming pared 1 base from V and 8 bases from J, leaving 8 bases between. The length of the CDR3 is 12 residues. Germline CDR1 SGHVS, CDR2 FQNEAQ.

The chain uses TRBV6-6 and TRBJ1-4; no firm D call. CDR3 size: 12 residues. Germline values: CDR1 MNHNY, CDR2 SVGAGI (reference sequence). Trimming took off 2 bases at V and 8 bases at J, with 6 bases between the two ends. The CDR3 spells CASSYIQEKLFF. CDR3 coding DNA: TGTGCCAGCAGTTACATCCAAGAAAAACTGTTTTTT.

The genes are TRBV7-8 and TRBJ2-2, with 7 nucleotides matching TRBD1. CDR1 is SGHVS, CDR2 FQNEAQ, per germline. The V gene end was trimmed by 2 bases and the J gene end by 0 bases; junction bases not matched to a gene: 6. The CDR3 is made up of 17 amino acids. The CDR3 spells CASSLKGGQPNTGELFF. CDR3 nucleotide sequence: TGTGCCAGCAGCTTAAAAGGGGGACAGCCGAACACCGGGGAGCTGTTTTTT.

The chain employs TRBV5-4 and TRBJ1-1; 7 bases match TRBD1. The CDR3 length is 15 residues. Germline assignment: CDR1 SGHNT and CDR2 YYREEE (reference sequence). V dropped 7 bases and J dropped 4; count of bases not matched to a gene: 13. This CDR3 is CASHWTGSRGTEAFF. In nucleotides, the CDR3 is TGTGCCAGCCACTGGACAGGCTCGCGAGGCACTGAAGCTTTCTTT.

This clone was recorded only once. The CDR3 DNA reads as TGCGCCAGCAGCTTGAAGGCGCGCCAGCAGGACCTTTCCTTTAACTATGGCTACACCTTC. It translates to CASSLKARQQDLSFNYGYTF. V usage is TRBV5-1 and J usage is TRBJ1-2, with D uncertain. CDR3 length equals 20 residues. CDR1 and CDR2 (germline): SGHRS, YFSETQ. V was clipped by 1 base and J by 1 base, with 26 bases between them.

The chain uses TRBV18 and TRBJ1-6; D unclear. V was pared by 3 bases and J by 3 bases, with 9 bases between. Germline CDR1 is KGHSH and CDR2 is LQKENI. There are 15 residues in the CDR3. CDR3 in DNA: TGTGCCAGCTCACCGGAACTCCTCTATAATTCACCCCTCCACTTT. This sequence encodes CASSPELLYNSPLHF.

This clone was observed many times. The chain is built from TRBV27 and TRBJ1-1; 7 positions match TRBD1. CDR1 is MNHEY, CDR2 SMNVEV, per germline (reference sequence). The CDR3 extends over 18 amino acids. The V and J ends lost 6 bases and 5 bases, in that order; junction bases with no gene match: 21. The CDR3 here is CASSHISFLGGIDTEAFF. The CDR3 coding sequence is TGTGCCAGCAGCCACATTTCCTTTCTAGGGGGCATCGATACTGAAGCTTTCTTT.